This T cell receptor (beta chain) was sequenced during a study of CD8 T cells in ankylosing spondylitis. A remark on this clonotype: Its antigen is unknown.

This CDR3 is 14 amino acids long. Germline CDR1 and CDR2: DFQATT and SNEGSKA (reference sequence). The junction had 7 bases not matched to a gene; V was cut back by 6 bases and J by 3 bases. General study findings and limits: A TCR beta motif of 8 or 9 highly homologous variants appeared characteristic of ankylosing spondylitis blood.

TCRdb passed the 5' RACE reads through MiXCR, listing each CDR3 protein once. Of 450,000 or so distinct CDR3 sequences in the sample, around 26% were seen once. This clonotype originated in a male donor with ankylosing spondylitis. The chain links TRBV20-1 to TRBJ2-1, with TRBD2 matching over 8 bases. Sequencing used blood, either unsorted or a sorted T cell fraction (not recorded which). The CDR3 DNA reads as TGCAGTGCCGCCGGGACTAGGGTCTACAATGAGCAGTTCTTC. Protein product: CSAAGTRVYNEQFF.